This TCR beta chain was sequenced for a study of blood T cells in healthy people across ages. The authors ran a second PCR of about 6 to 11 cycles using a sample-barcoded 5' primer and a J-beta primer mix. A template-switch adaptor that had 12 random nucleotides put a tag on each cDNA molecule. Every individual sample yielded 2.5 million or more paired-end reads (each containing CDR3). Using its own MiXCR run on the 5' RACE reads, TCRdb lists one record per CDR3 protein. The profile shows 700,000 to 950,000 distinct CDR3 sequences, approximately 43% of them singletons. Study observations and caveats: Relative to aged donors, long-lived donors carried more naive CD4+ cells and displayed higher diversity.

A note on this clonotype: As yet, its antigen is unknown.

Germline V gene lookup returns CDR1 SQVTM and CDR2 ANQGSEA. V gave up 3 bases and J gave up 5 bases, with 10 bases separating them. The CDR3 loop spans 12 amino acids. The sample was blood. The rearrangement uses TRBV29-1 and TRBJ2-5, with D possibly being TRBD2 (6 bases). The sequence derives from a woman aged 55 to 70 in good health. CDR3 amino acids: CSVDYGRETQYF. CDR3 in DNA: TGCAGCGTTGATTATGGGAGGGAGACCCAGTACTTC.